This T cell receptor (beta chain) was identified in a study of blood T cells in healthy people across ages. Overall study results and limits: It was not known whether donors were CMV positive (a possible confounder of expanded clonotype changes). Estimated diversity, derived from one million T cells, was regarded as an underestimate. Per million T cells, the diversity of TCR beta decreased roughly linearly as age advanced.

In its sample, this clonotype was seen a few times. The antigen is not known. The CDR3 runs 15 residues. Combining a sample-barcoded 5' primer with a J-beta primer mix, a second PCR ran for roughly 7 to 12 cycles. CDR3-containing paired-end reads numbered at least 2.5 million in each sample. TCRdb passed the 5' RACE reads through MiXCR, listing each CDR3 protein once. This table has roughly 1,800,000 distinct CDR3 sequences, 40% to 55% appearing once. Sequenced sample: blood. The V gene is TRBV21-1, the J gene TRBJ2-5. TRBV21-1 is reported as a pseudogene. The clonotype was recovered from a woman aged 40 to 50 in good health. The CDR3 DNA reads as TGTGCCAGCAGCTCGCGGAGACAGTACCAAGAGACCCAGTACTTC. Amino acid sequence: CASSSRRQYQETQYF.